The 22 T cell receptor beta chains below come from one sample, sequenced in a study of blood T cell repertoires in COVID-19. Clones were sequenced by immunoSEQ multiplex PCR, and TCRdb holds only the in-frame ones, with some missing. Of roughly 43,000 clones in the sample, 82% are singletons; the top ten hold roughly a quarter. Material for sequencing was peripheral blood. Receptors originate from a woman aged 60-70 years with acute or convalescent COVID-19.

In DNA form, the CDR3 reads TGTGCCAGTAGGACTAGACAGGGGGCTGCCGGGGAGCTGTTTTTT. It encodes CASRTRQGAAGELFF. V is TRBV19 and J is TRBJ2-2; 10 bases line up with TRBD1. This CDR3 has 15 amino acids. After removal of 6 bases from V and 6 bases from J, the junction contained 7 bases not matched to a gene. Germline values: CDR1 LNHDA, CDR2 SQIVND (reference sequence).

The CDR3 loop reads CASSWGVVGQGTSPLHF. CDR3 bases: TGTGCCAGTAGTTGGGGTGTCGTTGGACAGGGGACTTCACCCCTCCACTTT. The rearrangement uses TRBV19 and TRBJ1-6, with 9 bases aligning to TRBD1. The CDR3 has 17 amino acids. The germline gives CDR1 LNHDA, CDR2 SQIVND (reference sequence). The trim removed 5 bases at V and 9 bases at J, leaving 14 bases unmatched.

The CDR3 region has the DNA TGTGCCAGCGGGACAGGGCTGGTCAATGAGCAGTTCTTC. As protein: CASGTGLVNEQFF. This sequence joins TRBV27 and TRBJ2-1, with TRBD1 identical over 9 bases. The J segment lost 6 bases and the V segment lost 8 bases, leaving 5 bases of the junction unmatched. Germline CDR1 MNHEY, CDR2 SMNVEV (reference sequence). The CDR3 sequence is 13 residues long.

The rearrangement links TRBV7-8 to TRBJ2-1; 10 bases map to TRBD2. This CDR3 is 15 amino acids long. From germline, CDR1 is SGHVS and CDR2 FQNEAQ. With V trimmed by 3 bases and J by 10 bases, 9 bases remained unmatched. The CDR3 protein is CASSFLGLADQEQFF. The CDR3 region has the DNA TGTGCCAGCAGCTTCCTTGGACTAGCGGACCAGGAGCAGTTCTTC.

This CDR3 is CSVERTGSLLSTDTQYF. CDR3 sequence (DNA): TGCAGCGTTGAAAGGACAGGGTCCTTACTTAGCACAGATACGCAGTATTTT. V gene TRBV29-1 combines with J gene TRBJ2-3; 8 bases agree with TRBD1. The CDR3 runs to 17 residues. The ends lost 2 bases at V and 0 bases at J; junction bases unmatched: 10. Germline V gene sequence: CDR1 SQVTM, CDR2 ANQGSEA.

Written as DNA, the CDR3 is TGTGCCAGCAGCCCCCTAGCGGGGGGCAACACAGATACGCAGTATTTT. Its translation: CASSPLAGGNTDTQYF. The V call is TRBV11-2, the J call TRBJ2-3; 11 bases are shared with TRBD2. The V gene's germline CDR1 is SGHAT and CDR2 FQNNGV. The CDR3 is 16 amino acids. The ends lost 5 bases at V and 2 bases at J; junction bases unmatched: 6.

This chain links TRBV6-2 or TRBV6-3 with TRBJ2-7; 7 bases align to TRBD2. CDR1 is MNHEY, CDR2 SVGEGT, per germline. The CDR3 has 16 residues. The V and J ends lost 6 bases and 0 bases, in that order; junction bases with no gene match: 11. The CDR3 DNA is TGTGCCAGCAGCCAACTACAAGCGGGGCCCTCCTACGAGCAGTACTTC. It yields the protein CASSQLQAGPSYEQYF.

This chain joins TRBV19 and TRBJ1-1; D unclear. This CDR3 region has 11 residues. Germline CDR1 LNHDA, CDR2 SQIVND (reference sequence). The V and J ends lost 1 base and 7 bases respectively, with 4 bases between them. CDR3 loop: CASSIGLEAFF. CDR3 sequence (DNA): TGTGCCAGTAGTATAGGACTTGAAGCTTTCTTT. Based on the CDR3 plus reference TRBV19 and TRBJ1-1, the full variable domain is DGGITQSPKYLFRKEGQNVTLSCEQNLNHDAMYWYRQDPGQGLRLIYYSQIVNDFQKGDIAEGYSVSREKKESFPLTVTSAQKNPTAFYLCASSIGLEAFFGQGTRLTVV.

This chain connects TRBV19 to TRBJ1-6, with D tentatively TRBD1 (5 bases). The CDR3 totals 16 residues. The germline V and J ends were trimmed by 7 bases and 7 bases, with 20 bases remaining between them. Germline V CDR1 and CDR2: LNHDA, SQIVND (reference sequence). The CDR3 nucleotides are TGTGCCAGTAATATGGGGCTAGGTCTGTCAAATTCACCCCTCCACTTT. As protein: CASNMGLGLSNSPLHF.

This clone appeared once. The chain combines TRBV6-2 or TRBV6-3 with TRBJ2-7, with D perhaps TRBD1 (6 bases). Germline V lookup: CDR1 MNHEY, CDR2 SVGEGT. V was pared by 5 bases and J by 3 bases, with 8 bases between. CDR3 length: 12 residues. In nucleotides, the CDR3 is TGTGCCAGCAGTCCACAGGGCTACGAGCAGTACTTC. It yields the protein CASSPQGYEQYF.

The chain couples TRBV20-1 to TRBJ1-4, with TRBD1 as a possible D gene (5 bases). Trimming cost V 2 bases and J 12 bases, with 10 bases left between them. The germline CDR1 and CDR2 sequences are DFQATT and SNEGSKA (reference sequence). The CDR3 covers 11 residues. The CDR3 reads CSARSREELFF. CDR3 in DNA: TGCAGTGCTAGATCCAGGGAAGAACTGTTTTTT.

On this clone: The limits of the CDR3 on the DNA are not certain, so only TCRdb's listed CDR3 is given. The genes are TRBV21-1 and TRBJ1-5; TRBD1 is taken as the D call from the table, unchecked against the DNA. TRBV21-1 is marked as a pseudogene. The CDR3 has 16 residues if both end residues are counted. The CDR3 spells CASFGTGASPNQPQHF.

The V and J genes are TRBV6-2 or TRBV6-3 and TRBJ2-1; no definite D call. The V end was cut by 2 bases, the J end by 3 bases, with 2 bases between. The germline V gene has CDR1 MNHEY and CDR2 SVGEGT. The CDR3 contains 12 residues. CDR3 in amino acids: CASSYRYNEQFF. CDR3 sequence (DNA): TGTGCCAGCAGTTACCGCTACAATGAGCAGTTCTTC.

CDR3 amino acids: CASSLAPTRREYEQYF. CDR3 nucleotide sequence: TGCGCCAGCAGCTTGGCCCCCACTAGAAGGGAGTACGAGCAGTACTTC. The chain employs TRBV5-1 and TRBJ2-7; possible D gene TRBD2, 5 bases. This CDR3 has 16 residues. V was shortened by 0 bases and J by 4 bases, with 17 bases between the two germline ends. Germline CDR1 is SGHRS and CDR2 is YFSETQ.

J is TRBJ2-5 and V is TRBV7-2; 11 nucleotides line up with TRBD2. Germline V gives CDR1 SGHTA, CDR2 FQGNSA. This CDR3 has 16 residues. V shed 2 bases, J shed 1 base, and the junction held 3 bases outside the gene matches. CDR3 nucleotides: TGTGCCAGCAGCTTACAGCTAGCGGGGGGCCAAGAGACCCAGTACTTC. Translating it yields CASSLQLAGGQETQYF.

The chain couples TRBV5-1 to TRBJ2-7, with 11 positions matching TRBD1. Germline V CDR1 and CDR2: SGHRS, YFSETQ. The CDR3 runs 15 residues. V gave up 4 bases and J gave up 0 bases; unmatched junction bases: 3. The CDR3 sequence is CASSIGTGGSYEQYF. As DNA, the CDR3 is TGCGCCAGCAGCATTGGGACAGGGGGCTCCTACGAGCAGTACTTC.

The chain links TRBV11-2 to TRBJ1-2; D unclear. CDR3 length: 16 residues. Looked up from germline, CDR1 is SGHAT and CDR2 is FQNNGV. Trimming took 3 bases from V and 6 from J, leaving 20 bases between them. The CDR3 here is CASSFPRETGSHGYTF. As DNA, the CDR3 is TGTGCCAGCAGCTTCCCGCGAGAAACGGGGAGCCATGGCTACACCTTC. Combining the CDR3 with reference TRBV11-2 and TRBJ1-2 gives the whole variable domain EAGVAQSPRYKIIEKRQSVAFWCNPISGHATLYWYQQILGQGPKLLIQFQNNGVVDDSQLPKDRFSAERLKGVDSTLKIQPAKLEDSAVYLCASSFPRETGSHGYTFGSGTRLTVV.

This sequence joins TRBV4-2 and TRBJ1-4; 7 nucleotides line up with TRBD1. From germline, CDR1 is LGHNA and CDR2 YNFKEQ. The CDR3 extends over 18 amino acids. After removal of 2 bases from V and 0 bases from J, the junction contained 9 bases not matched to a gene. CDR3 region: CASSQRQGGDATNEKLFF. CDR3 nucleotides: TGTGCCAGCAGCCAAAGACAGGGTGGGGATGCAACTAATGAAAAACTGTTTTTT.

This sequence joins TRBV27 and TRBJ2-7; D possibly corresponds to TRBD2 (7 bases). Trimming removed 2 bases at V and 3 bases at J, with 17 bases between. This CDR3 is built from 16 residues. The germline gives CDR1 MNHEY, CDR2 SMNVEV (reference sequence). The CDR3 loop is CASSLRPGGPNYEQYF. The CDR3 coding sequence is TGTGCCAGCAGTTTAAGACCGGGGGGCCCAAACTACGAGCAGTACTTC.

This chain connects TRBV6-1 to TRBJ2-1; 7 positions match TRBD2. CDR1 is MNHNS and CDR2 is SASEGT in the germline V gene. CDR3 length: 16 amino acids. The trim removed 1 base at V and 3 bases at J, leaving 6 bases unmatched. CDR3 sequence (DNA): TGTGCCAGCAGTGAAGACACAGCGGGGTTCTACAATGAGCAGTTCTTC. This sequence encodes CASSEDTAGFYNEQFF.

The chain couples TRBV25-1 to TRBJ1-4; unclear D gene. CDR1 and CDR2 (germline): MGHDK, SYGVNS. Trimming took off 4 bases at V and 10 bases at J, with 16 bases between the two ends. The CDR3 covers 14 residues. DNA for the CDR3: TGTGCCAGCAGTGCCCTTGACTACTCTGCAAAACTGTTTTTT. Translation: CASSALDYSAKLFF.

CDR3 sequence: CASSVGRSSGNTIYF. CDR3 DNA sequence: TGTGCCAGCAGCGTAGGCAGATCCTCTGGAAACACCATATATTTT. V gene TRBV9 combines with J gene TRBJ1-3, with D hard to call. The CDR3 contains 15 residues. Looked up from germline, CDR1 is SGDLS and CDR2 is YYNGEE. V lost 0 bases, J lost 0 bases, and 7 bases lay in between.